The entry below gives a single T cell receptor beta chain sequence along with its context. The clone's antigen remains unknown. No much larger clone exists at a distance of one base, and base qualities are not known. From cysteine to phenylalanine, the CDR3 is 13 amino acids long. CDR3 DNA only is kept here, 39 bases in frame from base 1. According to the germline V gene, CDR1 reads MGHDK and CDR2 reads SYGVNS. V sheds 1 base and J sheds 8 bases, leaving 11 bases between their ends. To prepare the library, the immunoSEQ multiplex PCR assay was applied. A mixture of 60 forward primers for TCR Vbeta segments and 13 reverse primers for TCR Jbeta segments was used in the multiplex PCR. The CDR3 region of rearranged TCR beta genes was amplified from genomic DNA with a multiplex PCR assay. The amplified TCR beta libraries were sequenced on the Illumina HiSeq System as 87-base-pair reads. Per the authors' processing: In a later analysis, tens of millions of unique TCR beta chains were counted across the approximately 670 repertoires, and roughly 11 million of these chains were shared by at least two donors. Raw reads were error-corrected and collapsed into unique sequences with a nearest-neighbor algorithm that merged closely related sequences to remove PCR and sequencing errors. CDR3 sequences were aligned to IMGT reference sequences to assign V, D and J gene segments. Each retained sequence needed at least a six-nucleotide match to both a V gene segment and a J gene segment. Rearrangements were classified as productive when the CDR3 lacked stop codons and remained in frame with V and J, and all other rearrangements were classified as non-productive. CDR3 was defined according to IMGT convention as the region running from the second conserved V-encoded cysteine to the conserved J-encoded phenylalanine. The earlier analysis of fewer than 750 of the donors excluded sequences that lacked an unambiguous match to a single V gene segment. An earlier analysis of 587 of the donors called V segments functional above 56.7% productive rearrangements and segregating when the between-donor standard deviation exceeded 5%. A statistical classification framework was built for diagnosing cytomegalovirus status from the catalog of TCR beta chain sequences. In a later analysis, V and J genes were assigned by comparing TCR nucleotide sequences against IMGT/GENE-DB human TR gene sequences. A later analysis assigned CDR3 sequences and most-parsimonious VDJ recombination scenarios with the TCRdist pipeline. In a later analysis, every TCR beta chain was defined by the combination of its CDR3 amino acid sequence and its V-gene family, and reads without a unique V-gene family were dropped. As a way to deal with suspected cross-contamination and a sequencing artifact, a later analysis dropped roughly 620 nucleotide sequences that were highly shared and had low generation probability. In a later analysis, a clonal expansion index was calculated for each public chain from normalized within-repertoire ranks of inferred template counts. In a later analysis, generation probabilities were computed with a VDJ recombination model fitted to out-of-frame rearrangements, and the resulting probabilities were checked against IGoR. A later analysis scored TCR-TCR, TCR-HLA and TCR-CMV co-occurrence with hypergeometric tests, applying a repertoire-size bias correction to TCR pairs. To estimate false discovery rates, a later analysis permuted the HLA or CMV assignments 20 times. In a later analysis, co-occurring TCRs were grouped using DBSCAN, and TCRdist sequence similarity was added for clustering within HLA-allele-positive subsets. For co-occurrence clustering, repertoires with fewer than 30,000 or more than 120,000 public chains were excluded, along with four or five repertoires with anomalous nucleotide sharing. The clones in this table, taken by TCRdb from immuneACCESS, are in-frame only. Not every clone is retained; where verified, under half of the shortfall comes from an unresolved V gene, and the cause of the rest is unknown. V, J and clone size were drawn from that table, and D and trimming were deduced from the DNA. Here the sample has over 100,000 clones; about four fifths occur a single time. 2.5% to 3% of the sample comes from the top ten.

The cohort comprised around 700 healthy bone marrow donors. At the time of sampling, all cohort members were nominally healthy, though unrecorded immune exposures were likely present. The donor tested CMV seropositive, placing the donor among the 290 or so seropositive members of the cohort. A peripheral blood sample was collected from each donor, and TCR beta sequencing was performed on peripheral blood mononuclear cells. Genomic DNA was extracted from the blood cell samples with the Qiagen DNeasy Blood Extraction Kit. This sample is part of a study of cytomegalovirus exposure and HLA in healthy donors (dated by TCRdb to 2016 to 2017). With regard to the full study: An earlier analysis of 587 of the donors reported approximately 300 Gb of sequence data and around 100 million unique TCR beta sequences obtained from approximately 180 million T cells. Because of strong linkage in the cohort, five DR-DQ haplotypes were treated as single units for association and clustering. To study patterns of TCR occurrence, a later analysis re-analyzed previously published TCR beta repertoires from around 670 donors and added high-resolution HLA genotyping. Across roughly 420 genotyped donors of the cohort, an average of roughly 200,000 unique TCR beta nucleotide sequences per donor were sequenced, and roughly 18% of those sequences were non-productive. High-throughput TCR immunosequencing, statistical association of individual TCRs with disease status, and machine learning were combined to predict cytomegalovirus infection status. Besides the first cohort of 666 subjects, a separate validation cohort made up of 120 different subjects was used. An early release that covered roughly 600 HLA-typed donors contained approximately 300 gigabases of sequencing data and around 80 million unique TCR sequences. Donor age, sex, ethnicity and CMV serostatus were compiled alongside the repertoire data. The study was designed to test whether signatures of past pathogen exposure could be identified by cataloging public T cell receptors. All discovery cohort repertoires had been generated on a single sequencing platform. Of the roughly 410 genotyped donors, 81% were placed in the genetic ancestry cluster associated with self-reported Caucasian donors. Both class I and class II loci were covered by HLA typing, at four-digit resolution. In a later genetic analysis, genome-wide SNP genotypes for about 60% of the 666 donors were used, and that subset was treated as a discovery cohort. The later analysis used no new phenotypic data to find candidate immune exposures, relying instead on TCR beta sequences and their occurrence across donors. Typing coverage differed by locus: A, B, C, DRB1 and DQB1 were typed in roughly 629-640 donors, DQA1 in 500 to 550, DPA1 in over 600, and DPB1 in roughly 470. The study profiled the T cell repertoires of under 700 subjects by immunosequencing and related them to cytomegalovirus serostatus. To decide whether each TCR beta V gene segment behaved as functional or pseudogenic, an earlier analysis of approximately 590 of the donors relied on high-throughput TCR beta sequencing. The research as a whole found: Several of the top co-occurrence clusters appeared to be linked to parvovirus B19, influenza, CMV and Epstein-Barr virus, according to a later analysis. When HLA alleles, especially DR and DQ, strongly co-occurred, TCR associations were difficult to assign to individual alleles. Because HLA typing was unavailable for some donors at each locus, only the typed subset was used in association tests. A later genetic analysis reported fewer N-insertions in productive TCRs among donors in an Asian-associated ancestry cluster than the approximately 700-donor mean. A later genetic analysis associated a missense DCLRE1C variant with V-gene and J-gene trimming of TCR beta chains, and an independent cohort replicated the association. In the study, some 160 TCR beta chains were listed as associated with cytomegalovirus. Immune exposure information for the cohort was limited to CMV serostatus. Presence/absence analyses assumed roughly uniform sequencing depth across donors, an assumption that may not hold. According to a later analysis, TCR association rates differed among HLA loci, with DRB1 alleles showing the most associated TCRs and HLA-C alleles showing the fewest. The classifier was reported to diagnose cytomegalovirus status with high specificity and sensitivity in both the original cohort and the validation cohort. This cohort had only TCR beta chains sequenced, and the lack of alpha or paired-chain data limited which features could be detected. In a later analysis, HLA-associated TCR beta chains were found to be more clonally expanded and to have lower generation probabilities than equally common non-associated chains. Most TCR sequences were observed very rarely across donors, whereas some public TCRs were present in many individuals. In vitro tests confirmed that a few of the cytomegalovirus-associated TCR beta chains recognize cytomegalovirus antigens. A further reported finding was that TCR beta sequences accurately predicted the HLA-A and HLA-B alleles for most subjects in the first cohort. In an earlier analysis of around 500 of the donors, most TCR beta V segments appeared in productive rearrangements about 87% or about 30% of the time, broadly matching IMGT annotations. Some IMGT-functional V segments, including TRBV6-2 and TRBV6-3, could not be distinguished by the 87-base-pair reads and were therefore excluded. The sequencing pipeline was judged likely to have produced a cluster of highly shared sequence variants as a technical artifact. Correlated functional status among segregating V segments might reflect linkage disequilibrium, but an unknown experimental factor could not be ruled out. A later analysis found that most CMV-associated TCR beta chains appeared HLA-restricted, with HLA associations seemingly driven largely by CMV exposure. According to the authors, the approach could potentially be generalized to other disease states and immunological phenotypes. Specific HLA alleles were associated with over 15,000 TCR beta sequences at a false discovery rate of 0.05 in a later analysis. Because counts were too low, approximately 18 rarely observed V segments, including chromosome 9 orphons, were excluded from the earlier analysis of some 540 of the donors.

The rearrangement combines TRBV25-1 with TRBJ1-1, with TRBD1 as a weak D call on 5 bases. The sequenced material came from PBMCs. This TCR came from a woman aged 18-29 years in good health and CMV-seropositive. The nucleotide sequence reads TGTGCCAGCAGTGAATTGGGGGGGAGAGAAGCTTTCTTT. This encodes CASSELGGREAFF.